This T cell receptor (beta chain) was captured by sequencing in a study of CD4 and CD8 cells across lung adenocarcinoma regions. Worth noting for this clonotype: One end of the junction varies from germline; a read error may be responsible.

TCRdb processed the PCR reads anew with MiXCR; each CDR3 protein has one entry. Of approximately 11,000 distinct CDR3 sequences in the sample, about 55% are singletons; the top ten hold about 20%. The receptor was isolated from a male donor with lung adenocarcinoma. The CD4 and CD8 labels of this study may be unreliable. Specimen: CD4+ T cells from the center of a lung tumor.

CDR3 nucleotides: TGTGCCAGGGGCTTAGGGACTTTTTACACAGAGACGCAGTACTTT. This encodes CARGLGTFYTETQYF. This sequence joins TRBV7-6 and TRBJ2-3; possibly TRBD2 for D (6 bases). From germline, CDR1 is SGHVS and CDR2 FNYEAQ. The CDR3 runs 15 residues.